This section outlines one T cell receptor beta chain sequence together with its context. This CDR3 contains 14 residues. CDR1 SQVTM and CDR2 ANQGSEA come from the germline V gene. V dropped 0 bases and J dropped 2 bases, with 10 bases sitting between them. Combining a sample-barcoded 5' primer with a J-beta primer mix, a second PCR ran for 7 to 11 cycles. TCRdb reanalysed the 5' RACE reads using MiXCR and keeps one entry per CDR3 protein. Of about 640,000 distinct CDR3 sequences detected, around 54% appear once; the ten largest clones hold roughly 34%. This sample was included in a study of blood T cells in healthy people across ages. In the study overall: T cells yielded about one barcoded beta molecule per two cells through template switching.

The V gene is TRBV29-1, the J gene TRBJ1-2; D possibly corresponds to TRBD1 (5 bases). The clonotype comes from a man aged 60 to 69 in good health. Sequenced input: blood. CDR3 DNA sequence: TGCAGCGTTGAAGAGGGGCAGCCAAACTATGGCTACACCTTC. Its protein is CSVEEGQPNYGYTF.